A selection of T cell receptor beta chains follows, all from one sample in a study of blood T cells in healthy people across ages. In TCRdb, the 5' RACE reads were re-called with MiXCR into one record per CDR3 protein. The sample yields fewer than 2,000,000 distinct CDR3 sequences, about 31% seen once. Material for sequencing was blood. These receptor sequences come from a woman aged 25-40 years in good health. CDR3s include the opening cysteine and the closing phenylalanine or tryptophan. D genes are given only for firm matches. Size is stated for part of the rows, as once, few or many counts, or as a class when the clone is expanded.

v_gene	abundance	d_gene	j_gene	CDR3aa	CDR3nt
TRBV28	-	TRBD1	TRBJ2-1	CASSDRDRGSRSYNEQFF	TGTGCCAGCAGCGACCGGGACAGGGGATCGCGCTCCTACAATGAGCAGTTCTTC
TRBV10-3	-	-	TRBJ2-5	CAISVGPRETQYF	TGTGCCATCAGTGTTGGCCCACGAGAGACCCAGTACTTC
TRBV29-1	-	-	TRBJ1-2	CSVVVATGRGYGYTF	TGCAGCGTTGTTGTGGCTACAGGGCGAGGCTATGGCTACACCTTC
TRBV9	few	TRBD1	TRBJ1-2	CASSAGQTTRDGYTF	TGTGCCAGCAGCGCGGGACAGACTACCCGGGATGGCTACACCTTC
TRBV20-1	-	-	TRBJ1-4	CSASQGIEKLFF	TGCAGTGCTAGTCAGGGAATCGAAAAACTGTTTTTT
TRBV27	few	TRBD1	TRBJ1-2	CASSLSVPTGAWGYTF	TGTGCCAGCAGTTTATCGGTCCCCACAGGGGCTTGGGGCTACACCTTC
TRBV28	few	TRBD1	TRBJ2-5	CASNPDRVETQYF	TGTGCCAGCAATCCGGACAGGGTGGAGACCCAGTACTTC
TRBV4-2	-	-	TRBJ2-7	CASSPTTGTYEQYF	TGTGCCAGCAGCCCAACGACAGGAACCTACGAGCAGTACTTC
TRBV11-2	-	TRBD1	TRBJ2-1	CASSFRDRAYNEQFF	TGTGCCAGCAGCTTCCGGGACAGGGCCTACAATGAGCAGTTCTTC
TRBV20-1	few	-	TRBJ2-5	CSARDRSGGTQYF	TGCAGTGCTAGAGATCGGTCTGGGGGGACCCAGTACTTC
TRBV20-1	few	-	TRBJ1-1	CSASERINTEAFF	TGCAGTGCTAGTGAGCGAATAAACACTGAAGCTTTCTTT
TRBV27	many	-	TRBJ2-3	CASSLFQGGTDTQYF	TGTGCCAGCAGTCTCTTTCAAGGCGGCACAGATACGCAGTATTTT
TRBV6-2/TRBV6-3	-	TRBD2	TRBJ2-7	CASSALAGTDYEQYF	TGTGCCAGCAGTGCACTAGCGGGAACCGACTACGAGCAGTACTTC
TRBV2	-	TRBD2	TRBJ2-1	CASSGSGLAEKQFF	TGTGCCAGCAGTGGGTCGGGACTAGCGGAGAAGCAGTTCTTC
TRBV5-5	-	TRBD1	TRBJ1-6	CASSGAGGDSPLHF	TGTGCCAGCAGCGGGGCAGGGGGAGATTCACCCCTCCACTTT
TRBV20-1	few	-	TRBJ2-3	CSARTDSTDTQYF	TGCAGTGCTCGGACAGATAGCACAGATACGCAGTATTTT
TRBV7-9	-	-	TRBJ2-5	CASSFYRDSTGDEQYF	TGTGCCAGCAGCTTTTATCGGGACTCCACCGGGGATGAGCAGTACTTC
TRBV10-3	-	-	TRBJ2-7	CAITRDEDSEQYF	TGTGCCATCACCCGAGACGAGGACTCCGAGCAGTACTTC
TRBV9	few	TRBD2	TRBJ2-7	CASSVGAAGGGYEQYF	TGTGCCAGCAGCGTAGGTGCAGCGGGAGGGGGGTACGAGCAGTACTTC
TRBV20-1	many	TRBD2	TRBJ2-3	CSEGSGGGDTQYF	TGCAGTGAAGGATCGGGGGGAGGAGATACGCAGTATTTT
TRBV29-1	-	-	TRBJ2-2	CSIRTKFKDTNTGELFF	TGCAGCATCAGGACAAAATTTAAAGACACGAACACCGGGGAGCTGTTTTTT
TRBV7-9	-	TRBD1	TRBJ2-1	CASSPLGGSRYNEQFF	TGTGCCAGCAGCCCGTTAGGGGGCTCGCGATACAATGAGCAGTTCTTC
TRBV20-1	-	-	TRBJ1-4	CSATSRGATNEKLFF	TGCAGTGCTACTTCCCGGGGGGCAACTAATGAAAAACTGTTTTTT
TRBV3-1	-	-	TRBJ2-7	CASSQALALDYEQYF	TGTGCCAGCAGCCAAGCTTTAGCGCTTGACTACGAGCAGTACTTC
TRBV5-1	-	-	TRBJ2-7	CASSLGWGKNGYEQYF	TGCGCCAGCAGCTTGGGTTGGGGGAAGAACGGTTACGAGCAGTACTTC
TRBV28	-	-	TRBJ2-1	CASRSPGGSDEQFF	TGTGCCAGCCGCTCCCCTGGAGGGTCGGATGAGCAGTTCTTC
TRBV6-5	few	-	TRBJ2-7	CASSRQNSYEQYF	TGTGCCAGCAGTAGACAGAATTCCTACGAGCAGTACTTC
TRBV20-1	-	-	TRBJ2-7	CSARGGTWDPTGEQYF	TGCAGTGCTAGGGGAGGCACATGGGACCCGACGGGCGAGCAGTACTTC
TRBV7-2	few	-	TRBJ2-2	CASSLSRFYTGELFF	TGTGCCAGCAGCTTAAGTCGCTTTTACACCGGGGAGCTGTTTTTT
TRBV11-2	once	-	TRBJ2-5	CASSSRSGVQTQYF	TGTGCCAGCAGCTCTAGGTCTGGCGTGCAGACCCAGTACTTC
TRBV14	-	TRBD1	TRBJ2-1	CASSPSMGQTYNEQFF	TGTGCCAGCAGCCCAAGCATGGGACAGACTTACAATGAGCAGTTCTTC
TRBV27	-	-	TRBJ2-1	CASSLGTGALYNEQFF	TGTGCCAGCAGTTTAGGTACCGGGGCCCTCTACAATGAGCAGTTCTTC
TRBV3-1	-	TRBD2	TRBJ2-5	CASRALAERETQYF	TGTGCCAGCCGGGCGCTAGCGGAGAGGGAGACCCAGTACTTC
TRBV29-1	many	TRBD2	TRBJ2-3	CSVGGGATDTQYF	TGCAGCGTAGGCGGGGGGGCCACAGATACGCAGTATTTT
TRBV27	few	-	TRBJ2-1	CASTTLGGDEQFF	TGTGCCAGCACAACCTTAGGGGGGGATGAGCAGTTCTTC
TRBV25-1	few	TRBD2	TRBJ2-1	CASKALAGGGEQFF	TGTGCCAGCAAGGCACTAGCGGGGGGAGGGGAGCAGTTCTTC
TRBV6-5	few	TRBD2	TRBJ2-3	CASSYVSSGGPTDTQYF	TGTGCCAGCAGTTACGTTAGTAGCGGGGGGCCCACAGATACGCAGTATTTT
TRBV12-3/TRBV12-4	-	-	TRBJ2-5	CASSLIGGDRVSQQYF	TGTGCCAGCAGTTTAATCGGGGGGGACAGGGTGTCACAGCAGTACTTC
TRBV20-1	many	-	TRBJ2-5	CSAAGYGQETQYF	TGCAGTGCCGCTGGGTATGGGCAAGAGACCCAGTACTTC
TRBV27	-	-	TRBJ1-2	CASSFLTGEAGSYTF	TGTGCCAGCAGTTTTTTGACCGGGGAAGCGGGGAGCTACACCTTC
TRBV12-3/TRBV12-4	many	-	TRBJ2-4	CASSQIAKNIQYF	TGTGCCAGCAGTCAAATAGCCAAAAACATTCAGTACTTC
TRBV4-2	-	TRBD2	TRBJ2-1	CASSRRLAGEDEQFF	TGTGCCAGCAGCCGGCGACTAGCGGGAGAGGATGAGCAGTTCTTC
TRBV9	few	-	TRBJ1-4	CASSVAGVGEKLFF	TGTGCCAGCAGCGTAGCTGGGGTGGGTGAAAAACTGTTTTTT
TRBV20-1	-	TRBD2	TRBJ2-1	CSAEPPAGDIDEQFF	TGCAGTGCTGAGCCCCCAGCGGGAGATATAGATGAGCAGTTCTTC
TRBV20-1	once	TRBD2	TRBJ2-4	CSARARGLAGAHIQYF	TGCAGTGCTAGAGCCCGGGGACTAGCGGGAGCACACATTCAGTACTTC
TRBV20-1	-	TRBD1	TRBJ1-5	CSARDAGGSKPQHF	TGCAGTGCTAGAGATGCAGGGGGTTCGAAGCCCCAGCATTTT
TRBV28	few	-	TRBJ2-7	CASSSIEGSLEQYF	TGTGCCAGCAGTTCCATCGAAGGTAGCCTCGAGCAGTACTTC
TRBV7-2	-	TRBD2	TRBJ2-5	CASVASGSQETQYF	TGTGCCAGCGTGGCTAGCGGGTCGCAAGAGACCCAGTACTTC
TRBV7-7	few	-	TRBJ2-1	CASSLEESDEQFF	TGTGCCAGCAGCTTAGAAGAGAGCGATGAGCAGTTCTTC